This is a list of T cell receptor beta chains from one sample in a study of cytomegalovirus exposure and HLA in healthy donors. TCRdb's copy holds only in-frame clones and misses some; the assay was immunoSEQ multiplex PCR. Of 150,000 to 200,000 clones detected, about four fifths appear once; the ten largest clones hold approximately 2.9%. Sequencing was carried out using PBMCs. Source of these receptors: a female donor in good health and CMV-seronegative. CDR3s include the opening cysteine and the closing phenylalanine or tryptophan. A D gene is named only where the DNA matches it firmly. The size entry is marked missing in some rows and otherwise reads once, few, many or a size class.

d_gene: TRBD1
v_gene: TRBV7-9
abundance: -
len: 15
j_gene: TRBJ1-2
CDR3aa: CASSLDRGVGYGYTF
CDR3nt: TGTGCCAGCAGCTTAGACAGGGGAGTAGGGTATGGCTACACCTTC

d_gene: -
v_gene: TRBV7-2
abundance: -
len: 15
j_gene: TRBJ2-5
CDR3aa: CASSAGLRREETQYF
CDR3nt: TGTGCCAGCAGCGCGGGACTGCGGAGGGAAGAGACCCAGTACTTC

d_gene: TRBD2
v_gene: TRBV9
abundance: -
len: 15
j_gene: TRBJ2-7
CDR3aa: CASSVAAGGSYEQYF
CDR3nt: TGTGCCAGCAGCGTAGCAGCGGGGGGCTCCTACGAGCAGTACTTC

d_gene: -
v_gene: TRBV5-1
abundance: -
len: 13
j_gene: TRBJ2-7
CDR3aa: CASSLVPGYEQYF
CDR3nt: TGCGCCAGCAGCTTGGTTCCGGGCTACGAGCAGTACTTC

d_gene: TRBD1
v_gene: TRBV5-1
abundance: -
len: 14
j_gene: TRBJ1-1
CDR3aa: CASSRDREPFEAFF
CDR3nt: TGCGCCAGCAGCCGGGACAGGGAACCCTTTGAAGCTTTCTTT

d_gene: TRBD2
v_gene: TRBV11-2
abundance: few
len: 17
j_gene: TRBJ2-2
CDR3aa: CASSLSRPAGGLGELFF
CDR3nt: TGTGCCAGCAGCCTAAGTCGGCCAGCGGGAGGTCTCGGGGAGCTGTTTTTT

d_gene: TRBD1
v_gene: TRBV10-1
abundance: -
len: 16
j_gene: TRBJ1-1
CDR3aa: CAINFGQGPANTEAFF
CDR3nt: TGCGCCATCAACTTTGGACAGGGTCCGGCGAACACTGAAGCTTTCTTT

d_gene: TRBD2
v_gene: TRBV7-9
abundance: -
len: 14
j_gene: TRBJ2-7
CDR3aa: CARFTGTSDHEQYF
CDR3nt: TGTGCCAGATTTACCGGGACTAGCGACCACGAGCAGTACTTC

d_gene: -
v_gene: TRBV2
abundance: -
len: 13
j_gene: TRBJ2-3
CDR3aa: CASNLAVGDTQYF
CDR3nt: TGTGCCAGCAACTTAGCGGTGGGAGATACGCAGTATTTT

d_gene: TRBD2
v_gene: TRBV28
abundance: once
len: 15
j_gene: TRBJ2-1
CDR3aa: CASSLLAGVTNEQFF
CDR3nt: TGTGCCAGCAGTTTACTAGCGGGAGTAACCAATGAGCAGTTCTTC

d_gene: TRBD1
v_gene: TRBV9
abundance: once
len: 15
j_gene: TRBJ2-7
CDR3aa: CASSASGTGPYEQYF
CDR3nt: TGTGCCAGCAGCGCCTCCGGGACAGGGCCCTACGAGCAGTACTTC

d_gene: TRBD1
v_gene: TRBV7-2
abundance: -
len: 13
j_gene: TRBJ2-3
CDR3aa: CASQKGATDTQYF
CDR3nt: TGTGCCAGTCAGAAGGGGGCAACAGATACGCAGTATTTT

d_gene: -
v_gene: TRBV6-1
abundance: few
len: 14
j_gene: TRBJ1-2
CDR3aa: CASTWGAPNYGYTF
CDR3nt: TGTGCCAGCACCTGGGGCGCACCTAACTATGGCTACACCTTC